This T cell receptor beta chain was obtained from a study of OX40 agonist ivuxolimab in advanced cancers. The CDR3 is 14 amino acids. V dropped 8 bases and J dropped 2 bases, with 18 bases sitting between them. Germline lookup yields CDR1 SQVTM and CDR2 ANQGSEA. Clones were read by immunoSEQ multiplex PCR, and TCRdb kept only the in-frame ones, dropping some. Of approximately 90,000 clones in the sample, about 88% were seen once. The rearrangement links TRBV29-1 to TRBJ1-1; D possibly corresponds to TRBD1 (6 bases). The receptor was derived from an adult with an advanced solid tumor such as melanoma, head and neck, liver or kidney cancer. The sample here was CD4+ or CD8+ T cells sorted from blood, taken in a trial of the OX40 agonist ivuxolimab. CDR3 bases: TGCAGCCCGGGGGCAGGGGATAGTAACACTGAAGCTTTCTTT. It translates to CSPGAGDSNTEAFF.